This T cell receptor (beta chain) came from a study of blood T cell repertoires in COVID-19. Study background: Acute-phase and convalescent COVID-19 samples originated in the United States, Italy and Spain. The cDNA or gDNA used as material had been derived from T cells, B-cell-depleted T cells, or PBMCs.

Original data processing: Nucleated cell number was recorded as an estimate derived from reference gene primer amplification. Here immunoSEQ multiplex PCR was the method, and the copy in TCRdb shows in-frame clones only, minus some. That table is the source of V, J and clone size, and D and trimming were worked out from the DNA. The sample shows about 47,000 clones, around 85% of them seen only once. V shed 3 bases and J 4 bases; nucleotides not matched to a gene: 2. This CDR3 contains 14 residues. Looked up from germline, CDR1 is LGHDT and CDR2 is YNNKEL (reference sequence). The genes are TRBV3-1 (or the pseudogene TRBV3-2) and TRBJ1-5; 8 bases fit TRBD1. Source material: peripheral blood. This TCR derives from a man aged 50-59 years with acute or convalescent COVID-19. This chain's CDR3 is CASSQGQANQPQHF. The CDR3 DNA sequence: TGTGCCAGCAGCCAGGGACAGGCAAATCAGCCCCAGCATTTT.